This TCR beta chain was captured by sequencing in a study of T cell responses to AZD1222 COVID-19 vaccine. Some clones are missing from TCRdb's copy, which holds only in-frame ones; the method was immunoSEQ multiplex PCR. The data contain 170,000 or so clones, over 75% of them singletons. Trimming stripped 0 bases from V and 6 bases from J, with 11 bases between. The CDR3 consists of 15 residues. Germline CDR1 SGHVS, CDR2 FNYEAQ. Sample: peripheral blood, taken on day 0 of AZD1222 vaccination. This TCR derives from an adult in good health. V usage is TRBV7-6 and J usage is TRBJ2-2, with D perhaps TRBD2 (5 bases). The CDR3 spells CASSLAAGSPGELFF. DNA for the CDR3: TGTGCCAGCAGCTTAGCCGCGGGTTCACCCGGGGAGCTGTTTTTT.